The T cell receptor beta chain described here comes from a study of T-cell memory formation after mild COVID-19. At the level of the study: TCR clusters were largely donor specific.

The TCR alpha and TCR beta cDNA libraries, bearing sample barcodes and UMIs, were generated by 5'RACE using constant-segment primers. TCRdb re-analysed the 5' RACE reads in MiXCR, keeping a single row per CDR3 protein. Of some 320,000 distinct CDR3 sequences listed, roughly 15% are singletons. As for this clonotype: Its cognate antigen is unknown.

The study's findings and limits: A subset of responding clones appeared in pre-infection memory, suggesting cross-reactive memory joined. Mainly CM and EM harbored the contracting CD4+ clones; mainly EMRA harbored the CD8+ ones.

The junction had 9 bases not matched to a gene; V was cut back by 4 bases and J by 5 bases. Germline CDR1 is SGHTA and CDR2 is FQGTGA. This CDR3 is built from 15 residues. This sequence joins TRBV7-3 and TRBJ2-5; the match to TRBD2 covers 8 bases. The clonotype comes from a man aged 18 to 29 who had mild COVID-19 (a few samples of this study predate the infection). Cell type and time point are not known. Input material: PBMCs or a T cell subset sorted from them (not recorded which). The CDR3 loop is CASSSQGTSRETQYF. CDR3 DNA sequence: TGTGCCAGCAGCTCCCAAGGGACTAGTCGCGAGACCCAGTACTTC.